Listed here are 17 T cell receptor beta chains from one sample, sequenced in a study of blood T cell repertoires in COVID-19. The data were produced by immunoSEQ multiplex PCR, yet TCRdb's version contains in-frame clones alone and is incomplete. The sample consists of approximately 330,000 clones, 90% of them appearing once. Sequenced sample: peripheral blood. Receptor source: a woman aged 40 to 50 with COVID-19, enrolled during active disease.

J is TRBJ1-1 and V is TRBV7-3, with D maybe TRBD1 (5 bases). Germline V gene lookup returns CDR1 SGHTA and CDR2 FQGTGA. The length of the CDR3 is 13 residues. V dropped 6 bases and J dropped 0 bases, with 8 bases sitting between them. The CDR3 DNA follows: TGTGCCAGCAGGTTACAGGTGAACACTGAAGCTTTCTTT. This gives the protein CASRLQVNTEAFF.

The sample holds a few counts of this clone. The chain carries TRBV7-3 and TRBJ2-7; the D is unclear. The CDR3 is 15 residues long. Trimming shortened V by 5 bases and J by 0 bases, and 14 bases separated the two germline ends. Germline CDR1 reads SGHTA; CDR2 reads FQGTGA. The CDR3 protein is CASSTRHGSSYEQYF. Here the CDR3 DNA reads TGTGCCAGCAGCACAAGACACGGAAGCTCCTACGAGCAGTACTTC. Full variable domain (remainder filled in from reference TRBV7-3 and TRBJ2-7): GAGVSQTPSNKVTEKGKYVELRCDPISGHTALYWYRQSLGQGPEFLIYFQGTGAADDSGLPNDRFFAVRPEGSVSTLKIQRTERGDSAVYLCASSTRHGSSYEQYFGPGTRLTVT.

J is TRBJ2-2 and V is TRBV4-3, with 7 bases identical to TRBD1. CDR3 length: 16 residues. Looked up from germline, CDR1 is LGHNA and CDR2 is YSLEER. V gave up 4 bases and J gave up 1 base; unmatched junction bases: 6. The CDR3 coding sequence is TGCGCCAGCAGCCCACGGACAGGCTTGAACACCGGGGAGCTGTTTTTT. This translates into CASSPRTGLNTGELFF.

The chain recombines TRBV7-2 with TRBJ2-7, with a weak D call TRBD1 (6 bases). Per the germline V gene, CDR1 is SGHTA and CDR2 is FQGNSA. Deletions cut 5 bases from V and 2 bases from J, with 13 bases between. The CDR3 is 14 residues long. CDR3 DNA sequence: TGTGCCAGCAGCGGCCAACAGGGCGCCTACGAGCAGTACTTC. It codes for CASSGQQGAYEQYF.

The chain couples TRBV28 to TRBJ2-7; D not resolved. The CDR3 consists of 12 residues. Germline CDR1 MDHEN, CDR2 SYDVKM. The V and J ends lost 6 bases and 2 bases respectively, with 8 bases between them. CDR3 sequence (DNA): TGTGCCAGCAGCTCAGACACCTACGAGCAGTACTTC. This sequence encodes CASSSDTYEQYF.

Points on this clone: The sample has other DNA sequences that encode this CDR3 too. This chain links TRBV5-1 with TRBJ2-3, with D maybe TRBD2 (6 bases). Germline loops: CDR1 SGHRS, CDR2 YFSETQ. Trimming removed 4 bases from V and 1 base from J, with 13 bases in between. This CDR3 contains 15 residues. The CDR3 loop reads CASSLPTGGTDTQYF. In nucleotides, the CDR3 is TGCGCCAGCAGCCTGCCAACGGGGGGCACAGATACGCAGTATTTT.

The V gene is TRBV24-1, the J gene TRBJ2-1; TRBD2 agrees at 15 bases. CDR3 length: 18 residues. The trim removed 4 bases at V and 4 bases at J, leaving 7 bases unmatched. Germline CDR1 is KGHDR and CDR2 is SFDVKD. CDR3: CATSDRTSGGATYNEQFF. The CDR3 DNA is TGTGCCACCAGTGACCGGACTAGCGGGGGGGCCACTTACAATGAGCAGTTCTTC.

The chain links TRBV4-3 to TRBJ1-4; D uncertain. Trimming removed 0 bases from V and 11 bases from J, with 19 bases in between. CDR3 length: 16 amino acids. Germline V gene data show CDR1 as LGHNA and CDR2 as YSLEER. The CDR3 is CASSQDLALSSGKLFF. The CDR3 DNA reads TGCGCCAGCAGCCAAGATCTGGCCTTATCAAGCGGTAAACTGTTTTTT.

The chain joins TRBV7-2 to TRBJ2-7; 9 positions match TRBD1. CDR3 size: 16 residues. Unmatched junction bases numbered 11, after V lost 6 bases and J lost 2 bases. Germline CDR1 is SGHTA and CDR2 is FQGNSA. The CDR3 nucleotides read TGTGCCAGCAGTTCTGGCCCCAGGACAGGGGCCTACGAGCAGTACTTC. Residues: CASSSGPRTGAYEQYF.

The chain joins TRBV9 to TRBJ1-1, with D perhaps matching TRBD1 (6 bases). This CDR3 region has 14 residues. V lost 3 bases to trimming and J lost 1 base, with 10 bases between them. The germline gives CDR1 SGDLS, CDR2 YYNGEE. Here the CDR3 reads CASSGLTGNTEAFF. The CDR3, as DNA: TGTGCCAGCAGCGGATTGACAGGGAACACTGAAGCTTTCTTT.

Only a few counts were recorded for this clone. The chain couples TRBV6-4 to TRBJ2-1; 13 nucleotides align to TRBD2. The CDR3 consists of 15 residues. Germline values: CDR1 MRHNA, CDR2 SNTAGT. Trimming took 3 bases from V and 5 from J; bases not matched to a gene: 1. CDR3 coding DNA: TGTGCCAGCAGTGAGGGGACTAGCGGGAACAATGAGCAGTTCTTC. It translates to CASSEGTSGNNEQFF.

This clone was counted a few times. CDR3 in DNA: TGTGCCAGCAGCGCCTTGGAGGGATATGGCTACACCTTC. Residues: CASSALEGYGYTF. The rearrangement links TRBV9 to TRBJ1-2, with D uncertain. There are 13 residues in the CDR3. The germline V and J ends were trimmed by 3 bases and 5 bases, with 11 bases remaining between them. Germline V gene sequence: CDR1 SGDLS, CDR2 YYNGEE.

This chain connects TRBV7-3 to TRBJ1-1, with TRBD1 as a possible D gene (6 bases). The CDR3 sequence is 14 residues long. Germline V lookup: CDR1 SGHTA, CDR2 FQGTGA. V was clipped by 0 bases and J by 5 bases, with 10 bases between them. The CDR3 sequence is CASSLTGQRTEAFF. The CDR3 nucleotides are TGTGCCAGCAGCTTAACCGGACAGAGGACTGAAGCTTTCTTT. The whole variable domain, remainder taken from reference TRBV7-3 and TRBJ1-1, is GAGVSQTPSNKVTEKGKYVELRCDPISGHTALYWYRQSLGQGPEFLIYFQGTGAADDSGLPNDRFFAVRPEGSVSTLKIQRTERGDSAVYLCASSLTGQRTEAFFGQGTRLTVV.

In this sample, this clone turned up a few times. The V gene is TRBV7-8, the J gene TRBJ1-2, with a weak D call TRBD1 (6 bases). V dropped 2 bases and J dropped 4 bases, with 17 bases sitting between them. CDR1 and CDR2 from the germline V gene are SGHVS and FQNEAQ. This CDR3 contains 16 residues. The CDR3 DNA follows: TGTGCCAGCAGCTTATCCGCGGGGGGCGCGATCTATGGCTACACCTTC. It translates to CASSLSAGGAIYGYTF.

This clone was counted between two and nine times. The chain uses TRBV5-1 and TRBJ1-2, with 7 nucleotides matching TRBD1. This CDR3 is 13 amino acids long. Trimming removed 4 bases from V and 4 bases from J; junction bases left unmatched: 4. Germline assignment: CDR1 SGHRS and CDR2 YFSETQ. This CDR3 reads CASSVDRVYGYTF. CDR3 DNA: TGCGCCAGCAGCGTCGACAGGGTCTATGGCTACACCTTC.

J is TRBJ2-7 and V is TRBV30, with TRBD1 as a possible D gene (6 bases). CDR3 size: 14 residues. Germline V gene lookup returns CDR1 GTSNPN and CDR2 SVGIG (reference sequence). V lost 0 bases and J 6 bases, leaving 15 bases between the germline ends. The CDR3 nucleotides read TGTGCCTGGAGTGTAAGTCGGACAGCCAGCGAGCAGTACTTC. Translation gives CAWSVSRTASEQYF.

The chain has TRBV5-1 and TRBJ1-1; possibly TRBD1 for D (6 bases). Trimming shortened V by 5 bases and J by 3 bases, and 14 bases separated the two germline ends. The CDR3 totals 14 residues. Germline-derived CDR1 and CDR2 are SGHRS and YFSETQ. CDR3 in amino acids: CASSTGGADTEAFF. The CDR3 bases are TGCGCCAGCAGTACCGGGGGGGCGGACACTGAAGCTTTCTTT.